A selection of T cell receptor beta chains follows, all from one sample in a study of siplizumab effects on memory and regulatory T cells. The data were produced by immunoSEQ multiplex PCR, yet TCRdb's version contains in-frame clones alone and is incomplete. The sample lists approximately 60,000 clones; approximately 79% were seen once. The sequenced sample was memory CD4+ T cells sorted from blood. These receptors all come from a human donor in good health. Both conserved end residues are part of each CDR3. Fields, in order: J gene, V gene, D gene, clone size, CDR3 DNA, CDR3 protein. The D gene is left open where the match is weak. For some rows the clone size is stated as once, few or many, or as a class when expanded; others skip it.

J gene: TRBJ2-5; V gene: TRBV5-6; D gene: TRBD1; clone size: .; CDR3 DNA: TGTGCCAGCAGCTCGCCATACAGGGGCAGGGGGATAGACCAAGAGACCCAGTACTTC; CDR3 protein: CASSSPYRGRGIDQETQYF
J gene: TRBJ2-7; V gene: TRBV29-1; D gene: .; clone size: .; CDR3 DNA: TGCAGCGTTGACACGGCGGCACCCTACGAGCAGTACTTC; CDR3 protein: CSVDTAAPYEQYF
J gene: TRBJ2-3; V gene: TRBV29-1; D gene: TRBD2; clone size: few; CDR3 DNA: TGCAGCGTTCGACTAGCGGGGGGAACAGATACGCAGTATTTT; CDR3 protein: CSVRLAGGTDTQYF
J gene: TRBJ1-2; V gene: TRBV6-5; D gene: .; clone size: .; CDR3 DNA: TGTGCCAGCAGTTACTCTATGGCGACTAACTATGGCTACACCTTC; CDR3 protein: CASSYSMATNYGYTF
J gene: TRBJ1-3; V gene: TRBV6-1; D gene: .; clone size: .; CDR3 DNA: TGTGCCAGCAGTGTGTCGGGAAACACCATATATTTT; CDR3 protein: CASSVSGNTIYF
J gene: TRBJ1-3; V gene: TRBV12-5; D gene: .; clone size: .; CDR3 DNA: TGTGCTAGTGGTTTGTCAGGGAGTAGAACTGGAAACACCATATATTTT; CDR3 protein: CASGLSGSRTGNTIYF
J gene: TRBJ2-3; V gene: TRBV2; D gene: .; clone size: .; CDR3 DNA: TGTGCCAGCAGTATCGGGACGCCCGCAGATACGCAGTATTTT; CDR3 protein: CASSIGTPADTQYF
J gene: TRBJ1-1; V gene: TRBV5-1; D gene: .; clone size: .; CDR3 DNA: TGCGCCAGCAGCTTCTCTGGCAGCGTAAACACTGAAGCTTTCTTT; CDR3 protein: CASSFSGSVNTEAFF
J gene: TRBJ1-1; V gene: TRBV5-1; D gene: .; clone size: .; CDR3 DNA: TGCGCCAGCAGGCCCCAGAGGGCTAACACTGAAGCTTTCTTT; CDR3 protein: CASRPQRANTEAFF
J gene: TRBJ1-2; V gene: TRBV28; D gene: .; clone size: .; CDR3 DNA: TGTGCCAGCAGAGAGGGGGGCTCAAAAAACCTTAACTATGGCTACACCTTC; CDR3 protein: CASREGGSKNLNYGYTF
J gene: TRBJ2-3; V gene: TRBV9; D gene: TRBD2; clone size: .; CDR3 DNA: TGTGCCAGCAGCTCCCTAGCGGGGGGCACAGATACGCAGTATTTT; CDR3 protein: CASSSLAGGTDTQYF
J gene: TRBJ1-4; V gene: TRBV7-2; D gene: TRBD1; clone size: .; CDR3 DNA: TGTGCCAGCAGCAGAGGACAGGGCCAAAATGAAAAACTGTTTTTT; CDR3 protein: CASSRGQGQNEKLFF
J gene: TRBJ2-5; V gene: TRBV28; D gene: .; clone size: few; CDR3 DNA: TGTGCCAGCAACATCCCTCGGTTTGAGACCCAGTACTTC; CDR3 protein: CASNIPRFETQYF
J gene: TRBJ1-2; V gene: TRBV5-6; D gene: TRBD1; clone size: .; CDR3 DNA: TGTGCCAGCAGCCGGGACAGAGCTAACTATGGCTACACCTTC; CDR3 protein: CASSRDRANYGYTF